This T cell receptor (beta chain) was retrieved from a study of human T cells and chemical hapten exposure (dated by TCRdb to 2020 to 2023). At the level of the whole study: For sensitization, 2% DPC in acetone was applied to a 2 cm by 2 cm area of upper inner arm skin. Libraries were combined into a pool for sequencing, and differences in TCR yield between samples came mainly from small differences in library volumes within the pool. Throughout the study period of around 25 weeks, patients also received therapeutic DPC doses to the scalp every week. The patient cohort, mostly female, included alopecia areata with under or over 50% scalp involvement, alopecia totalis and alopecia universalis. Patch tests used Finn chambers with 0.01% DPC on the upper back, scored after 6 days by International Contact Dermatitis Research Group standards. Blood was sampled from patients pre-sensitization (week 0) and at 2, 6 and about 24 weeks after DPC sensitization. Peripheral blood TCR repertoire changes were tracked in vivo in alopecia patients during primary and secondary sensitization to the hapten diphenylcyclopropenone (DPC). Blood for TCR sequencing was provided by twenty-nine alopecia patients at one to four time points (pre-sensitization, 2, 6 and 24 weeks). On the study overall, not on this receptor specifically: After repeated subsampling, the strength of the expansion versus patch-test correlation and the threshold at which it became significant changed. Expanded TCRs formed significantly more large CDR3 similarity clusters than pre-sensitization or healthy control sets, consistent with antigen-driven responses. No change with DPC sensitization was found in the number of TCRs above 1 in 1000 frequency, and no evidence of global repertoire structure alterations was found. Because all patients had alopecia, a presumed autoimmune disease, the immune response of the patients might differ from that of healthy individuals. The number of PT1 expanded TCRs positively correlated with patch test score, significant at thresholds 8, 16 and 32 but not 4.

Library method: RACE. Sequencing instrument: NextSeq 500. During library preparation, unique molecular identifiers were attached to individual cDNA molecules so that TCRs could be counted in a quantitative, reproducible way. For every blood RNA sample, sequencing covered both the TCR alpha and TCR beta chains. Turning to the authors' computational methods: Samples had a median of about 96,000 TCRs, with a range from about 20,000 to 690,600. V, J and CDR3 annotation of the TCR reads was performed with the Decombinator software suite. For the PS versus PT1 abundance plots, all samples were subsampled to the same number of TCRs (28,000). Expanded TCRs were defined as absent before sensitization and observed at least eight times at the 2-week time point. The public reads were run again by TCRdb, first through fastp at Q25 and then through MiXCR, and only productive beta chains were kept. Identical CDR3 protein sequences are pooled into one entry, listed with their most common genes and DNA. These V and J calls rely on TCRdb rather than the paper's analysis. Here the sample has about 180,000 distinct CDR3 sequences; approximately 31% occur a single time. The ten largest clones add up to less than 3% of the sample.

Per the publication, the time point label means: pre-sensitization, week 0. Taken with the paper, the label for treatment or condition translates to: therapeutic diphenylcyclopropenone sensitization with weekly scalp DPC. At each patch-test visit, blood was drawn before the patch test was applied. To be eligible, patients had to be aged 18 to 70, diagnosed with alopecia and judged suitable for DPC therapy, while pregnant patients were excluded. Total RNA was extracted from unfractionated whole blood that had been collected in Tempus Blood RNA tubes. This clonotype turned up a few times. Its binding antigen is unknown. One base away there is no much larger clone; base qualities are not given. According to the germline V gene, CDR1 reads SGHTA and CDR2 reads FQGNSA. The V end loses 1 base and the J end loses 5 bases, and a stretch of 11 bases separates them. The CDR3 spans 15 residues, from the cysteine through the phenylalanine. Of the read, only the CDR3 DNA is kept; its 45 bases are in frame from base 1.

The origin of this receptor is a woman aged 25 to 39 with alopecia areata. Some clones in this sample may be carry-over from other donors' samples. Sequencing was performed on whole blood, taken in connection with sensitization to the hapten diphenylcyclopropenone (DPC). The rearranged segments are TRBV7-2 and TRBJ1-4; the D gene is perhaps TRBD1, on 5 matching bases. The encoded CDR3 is CASSLDPGINEKLFF. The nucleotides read TGTGCCAGCAGCTTAGATCCAGGGATAAATGAAAAACTGTTTTTT.